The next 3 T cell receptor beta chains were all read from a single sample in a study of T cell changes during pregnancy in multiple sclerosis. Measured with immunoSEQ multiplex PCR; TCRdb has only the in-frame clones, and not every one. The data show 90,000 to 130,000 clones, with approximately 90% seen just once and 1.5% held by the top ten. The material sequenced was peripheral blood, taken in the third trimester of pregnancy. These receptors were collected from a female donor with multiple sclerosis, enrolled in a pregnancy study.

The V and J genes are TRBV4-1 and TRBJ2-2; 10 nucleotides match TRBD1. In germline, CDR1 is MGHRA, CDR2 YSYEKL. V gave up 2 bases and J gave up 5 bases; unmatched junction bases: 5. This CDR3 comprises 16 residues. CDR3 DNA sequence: TGCGCCAGCAGCCAATCCCCGGGACAGGGGACCGGGGAGCTGTTTTTT. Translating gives CASSQSPGQGTGELFF.

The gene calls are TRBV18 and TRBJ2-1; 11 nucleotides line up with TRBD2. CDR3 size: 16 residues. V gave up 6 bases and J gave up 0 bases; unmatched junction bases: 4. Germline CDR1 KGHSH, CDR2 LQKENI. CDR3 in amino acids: CASSGTSGTSYNEQFF. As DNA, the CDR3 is TGTGCCAGCTCCGGGACTAGCGGTACCTCCTACAATGAGCAGTTCTTC.

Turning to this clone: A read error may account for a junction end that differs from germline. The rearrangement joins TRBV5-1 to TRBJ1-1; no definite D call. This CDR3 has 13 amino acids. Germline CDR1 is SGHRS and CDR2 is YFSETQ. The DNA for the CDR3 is TGCGCCAGCAGCTTGACCGGGAACGCTGAAGCTTTCTTT. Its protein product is CASSLTGNAEAFF.